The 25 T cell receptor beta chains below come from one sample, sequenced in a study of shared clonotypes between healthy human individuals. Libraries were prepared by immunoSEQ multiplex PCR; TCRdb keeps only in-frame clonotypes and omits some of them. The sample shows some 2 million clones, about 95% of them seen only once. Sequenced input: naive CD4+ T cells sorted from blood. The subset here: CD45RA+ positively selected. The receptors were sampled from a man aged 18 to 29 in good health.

DNA of the CDR3: TGTGCCAGCAGACCCAGGACCGGGGACGGGGAGCTGTTTTTT. Its protein product is CASRPRTGDGELFF. V usage is TRBV11-3 and J usage is TRBJ2-2, with D possibly TRBD2 on 5 matching bases. The CDR3 is 14 amino acids. Trimming removed 6 bases at V and 7 bases at J, with 15 bases between. Germline V gene lookup returns CDR1 SGHNT and CDR2 YENEEA.

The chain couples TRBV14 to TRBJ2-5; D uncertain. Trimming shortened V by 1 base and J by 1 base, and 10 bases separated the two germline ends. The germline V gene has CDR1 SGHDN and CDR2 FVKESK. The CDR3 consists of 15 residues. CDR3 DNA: TGTGCCAGCAGCCAAGCCCTGTTGACCCAAGAGACCCAGTACTTC. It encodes CASSQALLTQETQYF.

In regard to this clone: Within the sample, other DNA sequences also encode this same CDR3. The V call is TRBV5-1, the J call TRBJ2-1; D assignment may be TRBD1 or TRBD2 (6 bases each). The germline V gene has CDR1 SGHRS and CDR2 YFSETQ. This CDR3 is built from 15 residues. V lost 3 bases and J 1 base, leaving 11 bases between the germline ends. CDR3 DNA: TGCGCCAGCAGCTCGACAGGAGGGTCCTACAATGAGCAGTTCTTC. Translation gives CASSSTGGSYNEQFF.

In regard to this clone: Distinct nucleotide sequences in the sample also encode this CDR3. This CDR3 reads CASSVYQETQYF. The CDR3 DNA is TGCGCCAGCAGCGTCTACCAAGAGACCCAGTACTTC. J is TRBJ2-5 and V is TRBV5-1; D ambiguous. V lost 4 bases to trimming and J lost 0 bases, with 4 bases between them. The V gene's germline CDR1 is SGHRS and CDR2 YFSETQ. This CDR3 contains 12 residues.

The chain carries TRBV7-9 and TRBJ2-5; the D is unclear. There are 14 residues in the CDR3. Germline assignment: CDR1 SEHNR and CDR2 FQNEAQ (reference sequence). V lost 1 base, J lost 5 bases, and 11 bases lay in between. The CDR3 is CASSLGMAWETQYF. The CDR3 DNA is TGTGCCAGCAGCTTAGGGATGGCTTGGGAGACCCAGTACTTC.

The CDR3 bases are TGTGCCAGCGGGGGCCGGGCGGACCAAGAGACCCAGTACTTC. Its translation is CASGGRADQETQYF. V and J are TRBV25-1 and TRBJ2-5, with a possible D match to TRBD1 (6 bases). Germline CDR1 MGHDK, CDR2 SYGVNS. With 8 bases removed from V and 0 bases from J, the gap between germline ends came to 13 bases. This CDR3 region has 14 residues.

The CDR3 sequence is CASSYGGQQGGELFF. The CDR3 DNA follows: TGTGCCAGCAGTTACGGGGGGCAGCAGGGCGGGGAGCTGTTTTTT. The rearrangement links TRBV6-5 to TRBJ2-2, with D possibly called TRBD1 or TRBD2 (6 bases each). This CDR3 spans 15 amino acids. Germline V lookup: CDR1 MNHEY, CDR2 SVGAGI. V dropped 2 bases and J dropped 7 bases, with 14 bases sitting between them.

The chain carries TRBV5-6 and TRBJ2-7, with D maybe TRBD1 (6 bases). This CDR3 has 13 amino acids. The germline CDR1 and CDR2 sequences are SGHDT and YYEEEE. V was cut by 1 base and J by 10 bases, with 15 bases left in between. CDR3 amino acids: CASSLQLGALQYF. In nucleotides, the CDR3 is TGTGCCAGCAGCTTGCAACTGGGGGCGTTACAGTACTTC.

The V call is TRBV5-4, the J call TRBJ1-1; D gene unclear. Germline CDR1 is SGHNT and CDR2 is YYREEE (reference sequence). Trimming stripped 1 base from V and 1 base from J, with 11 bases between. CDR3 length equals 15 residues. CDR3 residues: CASSLSLAPNTEAFF. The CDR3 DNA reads TGTGCCAGCAGCTTGTCCCTTGCACCGAACACTGAAGCTTTCTTT.

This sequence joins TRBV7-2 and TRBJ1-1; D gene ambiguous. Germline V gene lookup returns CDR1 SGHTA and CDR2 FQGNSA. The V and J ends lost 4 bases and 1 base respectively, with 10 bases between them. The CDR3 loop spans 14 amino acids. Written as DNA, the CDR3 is TGTGCCAGCAGCTCTGGGTTGGCGAACACTGAAGCTTTCTTT. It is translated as CASSSGLANTEAFF. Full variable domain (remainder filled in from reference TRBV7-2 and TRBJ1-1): GAGVSQSPSNKVTEKGKDVELRCDPISGHTALYWYRQSLGQGLEFLIYFQGNSAPDKSGLPSDRFSAERTGGSVSTLTIQRTQQEDSAVYLCASSSGLANTEAFFGQGTRLTVV.

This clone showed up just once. The CDR3, as DNA: TGTGCCAGCAGTTACCCGGACTTAAGCTCCTACAATGAGCAGTTCTTC. Amino acids: CASSYPDLSSYNEQFF. V usage is TRBV6-6 and J usage is TRBJ2-1; D may be TRBD2 (5 bases). Germline V gene data show CDR1 as MNHNY and CDR2 as SVGAGI (reference sequence). CDR3 length: 16 residues. Trimming took off 2 bases at V and 0 bases at J, with 11 bases between the two ends.

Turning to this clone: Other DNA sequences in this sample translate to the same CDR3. CDR3 in amino acids: CASSIGGQSYEQYF. The DNA of the CDR3 is TGTGCCAGTAGTATCGGGGGACAGAGCTACGAGCAGTACTTC. The chain uses TRBV19 and TRBJ2-7, with TRBD1 as a possible D gene (7 bases). The CDR3 consists of 14 residues. The germline V gene has CDR1 LNHDA and CDR2 SQIVND (reference sequence). Trimming removed 3 bases from V and 3 bases from J, with 12 bases in between.

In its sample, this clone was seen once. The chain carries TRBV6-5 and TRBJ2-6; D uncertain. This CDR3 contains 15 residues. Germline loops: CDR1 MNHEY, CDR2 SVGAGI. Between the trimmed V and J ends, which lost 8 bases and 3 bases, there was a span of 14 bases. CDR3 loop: CASGRSGSGANVLTF. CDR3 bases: TGTGCCAGCGGACGGTCAGGTAGTGGGGCCAACGTCCTGACTTTC.

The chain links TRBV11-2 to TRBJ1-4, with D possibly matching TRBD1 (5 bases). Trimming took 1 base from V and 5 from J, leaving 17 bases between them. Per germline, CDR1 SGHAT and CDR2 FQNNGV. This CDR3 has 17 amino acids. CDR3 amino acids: CASSLGGTGTRNEKLFF. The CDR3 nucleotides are TGTGCCAGCAGCTTAGGAGGAACCGGGACGAGAAATGAAAAACTGTTTTTT.

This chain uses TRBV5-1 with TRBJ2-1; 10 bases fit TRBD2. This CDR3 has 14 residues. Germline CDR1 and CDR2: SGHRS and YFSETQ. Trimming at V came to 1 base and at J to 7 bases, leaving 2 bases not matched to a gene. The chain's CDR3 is CASSLSGRANEQFF. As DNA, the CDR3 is TGCGCCAGCAGCTTGAGCGGGAGGGCGAATGAGCAGTTCTTC. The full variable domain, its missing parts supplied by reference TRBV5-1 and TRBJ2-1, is KAGVTQTPRYLIKTRGQQVTLSCSPISGHRSVSWYQQTPGQGLQFLFEYFSETQRNKGNFPGRFSGRQFSNSRSEMNVSTLELGDSALYLCASSLSGRANEQFFGPGTRLTVL.

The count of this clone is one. The CDR3 protein is CASSQGRVFQETQYF. CDR3 in DNA: TGTGCCAGCAGCCAAGGCCGGGTTTTTCAAGAGACCCAGTACTTC. The chain carries TRBV14 and TRBJ2-5; D uncertain. Germline V gene data show CDR1 as SGHDN and CDR2 as FVKESK. Trimming shortened V by 1 base and J by 2 bases, and 11 bases separated the two germline ends. CDR3 size: 15 residues.

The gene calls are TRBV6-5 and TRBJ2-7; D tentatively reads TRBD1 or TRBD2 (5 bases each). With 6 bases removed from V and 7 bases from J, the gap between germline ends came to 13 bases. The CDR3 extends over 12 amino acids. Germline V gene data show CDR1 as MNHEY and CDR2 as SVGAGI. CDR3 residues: CASSPGPWEQYF. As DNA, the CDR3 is TGTGCCAGCAGCCCGGGACCGTGGGAGCAGTACTTC.

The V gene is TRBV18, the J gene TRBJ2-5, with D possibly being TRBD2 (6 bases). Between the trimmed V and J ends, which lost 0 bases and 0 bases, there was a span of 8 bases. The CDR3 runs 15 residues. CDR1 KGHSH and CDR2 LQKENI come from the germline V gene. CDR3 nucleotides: TGTGCCAGCTCACCACCGGCGGGGCACCAAGAGACCCAGTACTTC. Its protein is CASSPPAGHQETQYF.

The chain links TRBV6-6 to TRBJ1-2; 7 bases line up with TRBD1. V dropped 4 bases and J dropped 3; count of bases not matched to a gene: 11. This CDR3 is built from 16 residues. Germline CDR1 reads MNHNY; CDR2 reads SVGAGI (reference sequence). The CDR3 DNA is TGTGCCAGCAGTTCCATCCTTGGGCAGGGGGACTATGGCTACACCTTC. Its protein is CASSSILGQGDYGYTF.

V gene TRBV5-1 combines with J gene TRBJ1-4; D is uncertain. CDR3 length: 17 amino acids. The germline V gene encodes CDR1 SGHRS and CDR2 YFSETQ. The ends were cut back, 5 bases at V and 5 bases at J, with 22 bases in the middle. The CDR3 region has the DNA TGCGCCAGCAGAGGAGGGAAGATCTCCGAAACCAATGAAAAACTGTTTTTT. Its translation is CASRGGKISETNEKLFF.

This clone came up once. The CDR3 region is CATKRALGEQYF. CDR3 DNA: TGTGCCACCAAACGGGCCCTTGGCGAGCAGTACTTC. This chain links TRBV6-1 with TRBJ2-7; D is ambiguous. The CDR3 has 12 amino acids. Deletions cut 10 bases from V and 6 bases from J, with 16 bases between. Germline CDR1 is MNHNS and CDR2 is SASEGT.

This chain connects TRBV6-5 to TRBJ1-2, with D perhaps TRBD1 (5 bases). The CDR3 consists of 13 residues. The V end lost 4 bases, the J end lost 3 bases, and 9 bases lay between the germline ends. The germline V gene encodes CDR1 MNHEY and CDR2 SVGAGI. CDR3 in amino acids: CASSSRVYYGYTF. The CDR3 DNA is TGTGCCAGCAGTTCCAGGGTCTACTATGGCTACACCTTC.

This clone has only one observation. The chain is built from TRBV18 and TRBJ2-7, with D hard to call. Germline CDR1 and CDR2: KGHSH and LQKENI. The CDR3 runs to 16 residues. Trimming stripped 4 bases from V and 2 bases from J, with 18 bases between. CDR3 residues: CASSQTVAKFAYEQYF. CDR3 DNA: TGTGCCAGCTCACAGACGGTCGCGAAATTCGCCTACGAGCAGTACTTC.

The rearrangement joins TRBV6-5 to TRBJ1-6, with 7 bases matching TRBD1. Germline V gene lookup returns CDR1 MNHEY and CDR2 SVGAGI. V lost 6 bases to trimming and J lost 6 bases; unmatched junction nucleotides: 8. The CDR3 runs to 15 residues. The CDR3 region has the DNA TGTGCCAGCAGCCGGCGGGAGGGGGCTAATTCACCCCTCCACTTT. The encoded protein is CASSRREGANSPLHF.

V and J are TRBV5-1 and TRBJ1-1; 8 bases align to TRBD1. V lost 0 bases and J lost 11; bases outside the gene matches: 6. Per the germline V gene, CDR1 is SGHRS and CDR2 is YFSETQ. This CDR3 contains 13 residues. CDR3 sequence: CASSLGQGKEAFF. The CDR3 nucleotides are TGCGCCAGCAGCTTGGGACAGGGGAAAGAGGCTTTCTTT.